This entry describes one TCR beta chain. Its cognate antigen is unknown. The sample comes from a study of cytomegalovirus exposure and HLA in healthy donors. Primers included in the PCR were 60 Vbeta and 13 Jbeta primers. Method: immunoSEQ multiplex PCR; TCRdb's copy keeps in-frame clones and lacks some. The table lists 90,000 to 150,000 clones, about three quarters of them singletons, with 3.3% in the top ten. Study-wide points: Sequences of the TCR beta chain were said to predict the HLA-A and HLA-B alleles of most subjects accurately. DRB1 had the most TCR associations and HLA-C the fewest, a later analysis found, with rates varying by HLA locus. Both high specificity and high sensitivity reportedly marked the classifier's diagnosis of cytomegalovirus status. Excluded were some V segments that proved indistinguishable, including TRBV6-2 and TRBV6-3.

The CDR3 has 13 amino acids. The ends were cut back, 6 bases at V and 0 bases at J, with 8 bases in the middle. Germline CDR1 reads SQVTM; CDR2 reads ANQGSEA. The receptor comes from a woman in her 30s in good health and CMV-seropositive. The chain has TRBV29-1 and TRBJ1-4; perhaps TRBD1 as D (5 bases). The sample comprised PBMCs. CDR3: CSVTGATNEKLFF. The DNA for the CDR3 is TGCAGCGTAACAGGTGCAACTAATGAAAAACTGTTTTTT. The full variable domain, rest sourced from reference TRBV29-1 and TRBJ1-4, is SAVISQKPSRDICQRGTSLTIQCQVDSQVTMMFWYRQQPGQSLTLIATANQGSEATYESGFVIDKFPISRPNLTFSTLTVSNMSPEDSSIYLCSVTGATNEKLFFGSGTQLSVL.